The present T cell receptor (beta chain) was sequenced within a study of T cells in Graves' hyperthyroidism and ophthalmopathy. This clonotype was observed at least ten times. The CDR3 is 13 amino acids. Germline loops: CDR1 MDHEN, CDR2 SYDVKM. The V end lost 3 bases, the J end lost 5 bases, and 11 bases lay between the germline ends. Researchers took RNA transcripts and amplified the TCR beta CDR3 regions from them. In the first-round RT-PCR of the TCR CDR3, the HTBI primer set was used. TCRdb ran MiXCR on the multiplex PCR reads and lists one entry per CDR3 protein. The sample has some 620,000 distinct CDR3 sequences; under 20% are singletons.

The source is a woman between 25 and 40 years old with Graves' hyperthyroidism. The sample consisted of blood. The chain couples TRBV28 to TRBJ2-7; no firm D call. The CDR3 region is CASSLVEFNEQYF. The CDR3 coding sequence is TGTGCCAGCAGTTTGGTTGAGTTCAACGAGCAGTACTTC. Full variable domain (remainder filled in from reference TRBV28 and TRBJ2-7): DVKVTQSSRYLVKRTGEKVFLECVQDMDHENMFWYRQDPGLGLRLIYFSYDVKMKEKGDIPEGYSVSREKKERFSLILESASTNQTSMYLCASSLVEFNEQYFGPGTRLTVT.